The present T cell receptor beta chain was sequenced within a study of shared clonotypes between healthy human individuals. About the research overall: A donor's plate count was three for CD4 naive and three for CD4 memory; CD8 naive had two and CD8 memory one.

CD8 cells classed as naive were CD45RO-negative and positively selected for CCR7, excluding terminally differentiated effector memory CD45RA+ cells. V was clipped by 4 bases and J by 4 bases; unmatched bases: 6. CDR3 length: 15 residues. CDR1 is SGHTA and CDR2 is FQGTGA in the germline V gene. Per the authors' pipeline: Owing to the provision of junction-only sequences devoid of quality scores by immunoSEQ, filtering differed. This table comes from immunoSEQ multiplex PCR, and its TCRdb copy is limited to in-frame clones, with some not included. Clone size and V and J calls were adopted from that table, with D and trimming inferred from the DNA. The sample carries hundreds of thousands of clones, around 95% recorded once. Of note for this clone: The antigen is not known.

General observations from the study: Of the naive CD4 clonotypes, around 4.9% were shared across a few donors.

The sequenced material came from naive CD8+ T cells sorted from blood. V gene TRBV7-3 combines with J gene TRBJ1-4; TRBD1 aligns across 7 bases. The sequence derives from a woman aged 25-40 years in good health. The CDR3 DNA follows: TGTGCCAGCAGCTCCAACAGGGGTGTTAATGAAAAACTGTTTTTT. Amino acid sequence: CASSSNRGVNEKLFF.